What follows are 23 T cell receptor beta chains derived from one specimen sequenced in a study of T cell repertoires in cytomegalovirus infection. TCRdb re-derived calls from the reads in MiXCR, one entry per CDR3 protein. Seen here are over 150,000 distinct CDR3 sequences, roughly 14% observed once, and the top ten hold 25% to 30%. Sample: PBMCs. These receptors all stem from a human donor in good health (CMV status not recorded). Some clones in this sample may be carry-over from other donors' samples.

The chain combines TRBV29-1 with TRBJ2-3; possible D gene TRBD1, 6 bases. CDR1 SQVTM and CDR2 ANQGSEA come from the germline V gene. The V gene lost 6 bases and the J gene lost 5 bases, with 27 bases spanning the gap. This CDR3 is built from 17 residues. The CDR3 protein is CSVAGSLRRGGRDTQYF. The CDR3 nucleotides read TGCAGCGTAGCAGGTTCTTTAAGGAGAGGGGGAAGAGATACGCAGTATTTT.

The table lists this clonotype with many counts. The rearrangement uses TRBV6-1 and TRBJ2-7, with 10 positions matching TRBD1. CDR1 is MNHNS and CDR2 is SASEGT in the germline V gene. V shed 2 bases and J 2 bases; nucleotides not matched to a gene: 3. The length of the CDR3 is 15 residues. The CDR3 coding sequence is TGTGCCAGCAGTGAACCGGGACAGGGGACCTACGAGCAGTACTTC. The encoded protein is CASSEPGQGTYEQYF.

In this sample, this clonotype turned up many times. The chain combines TRBV7-2 with TRBJ2-3; D may be TRBD2 (5 bases). Germline V gives CDR1 SGHTA, CDR2 FQGNSA. The CDR3 spans 12 residues. V shed 1 base and J shed 7 bases, with 6 bases lying between them. CDR3 protein: CASSLGEYTQYF. The CDR3 nucleotides are TGTGCCAGCAGCTTAGGGGAGTATACGCAGTATTTT.

This clonotype was counted at least ten times. This chain connects TRBV28 to TRBJ2-7; TRBD1 agrees at 9 bases. The CDR3 extends over 15 amino acids. V lost 3 bases and J lost 4; bases outside the gene matches: 7. Germline V gene sequence: CDR1 MDHEN, CDR2 SYDVKM. The CDR3 is CASSFYRDRVYEQYF. As DNA, the CDR3 is TGTGCCAGCAGTTTCTACCGGGACAGGGTATACGAGCAGTACTTC.

This clonotype was counted ten times or more. V is TRBV6-2 or TRBV6-3 and J is TRBJ2-7; 10 bases fit TRBD2. This CDR3 is 17 amino acids long. CDR1 and CDR2 (germline): MNHEY, SVGEGT. The J segment lost 1 base and the V segment lost 6 bases, leaving 12 bases of the junction unmatched. In DNA form, the CDR3 reads TGTGCCAGCAGCCAATCCCTAGCGGGAGCGATTTCCTACGAGCAGTACGTC. This translates into CASSQSLAGAISYEQYV.

Many counts were recorded for this clonotype. V gene TRBV7-9 combines with J gene TRBJ2-1; the match to TRBD2 covers 16 bases. In germline, CDR1 is SEHNR, CDR2 FQNEAQ (reference sequence). The CDR3 length is 19 residues. With 6 bases clipped from V and 2 bases from J, the junction kept 10 bases outside the gene matches. The CDR3 loop is CASSYPGTSGREPYNEQFF. As DNA, the CDR3 is TGTGCCAGCAGTTACCCCGGGACTAGCGGGAGGGAACCCTACAATGAGCAGTTCTTC.

Only a few counts were recorded for this clonotype. The chain links TRBV7-3 to TRBJ2-7; 7 bases map to TRBD1. This CDR3 spans 14 amino acids. Germline V gene lookup returns CDR1 SGHTA and CDR2 FQGTGA. The V and J ends lost 5 bases and 3 bases, in that order; junction bases with no gene match: 7. The CDR3 DNA reads TGTGCCAGCAGCAATAAACCAGGGGGCTACGAGCAGTACTTC. Protein sequence: CASSNKPGGYEQYF.

J is TRBJ1-1 and V is TRBV5-1; D is possibly TRBD1 (5 bases). CDR1 and CDR2 (germline): SGHRS, YFSETQ. This CDR3 contains 15 residues. V lost 0 bases, J lost 4 bases, and 13 bases lay in between. In DNA, the CDR3 is TGCGCCAGCAGCTTGGGCGATGCAGGGACCACTGAAGCTTTCTTT. Its translation is CASSLGDAGTTEAFF.

CDR3 sequence: CASSFTRRDSPLHF. CDR3 nucleotide sequence: TGTGCCAGCAGTTTTACACGGCGGGATTCACCCCTCCACTTT. The chain employs TRBV28 and TRBJ1-6; D is uncertain. Trimming removed 3 bases at V and 8 bases at J, with 11 bases between. The length of the CDR3 is 14 residues. Germline values: CDR1 MDHEN, CDR2 SYDVKM.

This clonotype has a count of ten or more. The V call is TRBV27, the J call TRBJ2-3; possibly TRBD1 or TRBD2 for D (6 bases each). Trimming shortened V by 4 bases and J by 6 bases, and 8 bases separated the two germline ends. The CDR3 has 12 residues. Germline-derived CDR1 and CDR2 are MNHEY and SMNVEV (reference sequence). CDR3 in DNA: TGTGCCAGCAGTTGGGGGGCGGATACGCAGTATTTT. This sequence encodes CASSWGADTQYF.

The chain carries TRBV28 and TRBJ2-7; 7 bases line up with TRBD1. Unmatched junction bases numbered 9, after V lost 5 bases and J lost 2 bases. The CDR3 is made up of 15 amino acids. In germline, CDR1 is MDHEN, CDR2 SYDVKM. The chain's CDR3 is CASSPQDRKAYEQYF. CDR3 coding DNA: TGTGCCAGCAGTCCTCAGGACAGGAAAGCCTACGAGCAGTACTTC.

The sample holds a few counts of this clonotype. J is TRBJ1-3 and V is TRBV12-3 or TRBV12-4; D gene uncertain. The CDR3 has 13 residues. Trimming stripped 6 bases from V and 0 bases from J, with 6 bases between. CDR3 in DNA: TGTGCCAGCAGGCCCAACTCTGGAAACACCATATATTTT. The encoded protein is CASRPNSGNTIYF.

This clonotype was seen a few times. The chain's CDR3 is CASSQGPSGGAYEQYF. CDR3 nucleotides: TGTGCCAGCAGCCAAGGTCCTAGCGGGGGAGCCTACGAGCAGTACTTC. The rearrangement uses TRBV14 and TRBJ2-7; 10 bases align to TRBD2. The CDR3 covers 16 residues. Looked up from germline, CDR1 is SGHDN and CDR2 is FVKESK. V lost 1 base to trimming and J lost 2 bases; unmatched junction nucleotides: 5.

This chain uses TRBV3-1 with TRBJ1-1; a weak D match, TRBD1 (6 bases). CDR1 is LGHDT and CDR2 is YNNKEL in the germline V gene (reference sequence). Trimming stripped 8 bases from V and 1 base from J, with 14 bases between. The CDR3 totals 14 residues. The CDR3 DNA is TGTGCCAGCCACACCGGGACATCGAACACTGAAGCTTTCTTT. Amino acid sequence: CASHTGTSNTEAFF.

In this sample, this clonotype turned up a few times. The CDR3 sequence is CSAGGDYEQYF. DNA of the CDR3: TGCAGCGCCGGGGGGGACTACGAGCAGTACTTC. The rearrangement uses TRBV29-1 and TRBJ2-7, with 8 bases identical to TRBD2. Germline V CDR1 and CDR2: SQVTM, ANQGSEA. The V and J ends lost 7 bases and 3 bases, in that order; junction bases with no gene match: 2. The CDR3 totals 11 residues.

This clonotype has ten or more counts. The rearrangement joins TRBV10-3 to TRBJ1-5; possibly TRBD1 for D (6 bases). V lost 6 bases, J lost 0 bases, and 12 bases lay in between. This CDR3 contains 15 residues. The germline gives CDR1 ENHRY, CDR2 SYGVKD. CDR3 sequence (DNA): TGTGCCATCAGCCGGGACAAGTATAGCAATCAGCCCCAGCATTTT. It translates to CAISRDKYSNQPQHF.

This clonotype occurred many times. The chain has TRBV7-9 and TRBJ2-2, with 9 nucleotides matching TRBD2. V gave up 6 bases and J gave up 6 bases; unmatched junction bases: 11. The germline V gene has CDR1 SEHNR and CDR2 FQNEAQ (reference sequence). CDR3 length: 16 residues. CDR3 in amino acids: CASSTLRGGSAGELFF. The CDR3 coding sequence is TGTGCCAGCAGTACCCTGCGGGGGGGCTCCGCCGGGGAGCTGTTTTTT.

The V and J genes are TRBV20-1 and TRBJ2-7; D is perhaps TRBD2 (5 bases). The CDR3 is 17 amino acids. Trimming took 5 bases from V and 2 from J, leaving 25 bases between them. Germline V lookup: CDR1 DFQATT, CDR2 SNEGSKA (reference sequence). CDR3 loop: CSARPVDPPGNAYEQYF. The CDR3, as DNA: TGCAGTGCTCGCCCCGTGGACCCTCCCGGGAACGCCTACGAGCAGTACTTC.

A few counts support this clonotype. CDR3 region: CASTHSRGNTGELFF. The CDR3 DNA reads as TGTGCCAGCACCCACAGCAGGGGGAACACCGGGGAGCTGTTTTTT. The chain has TRBV7-3 and TRBJ2-2, with D perhaps TRBD1 (6 bases). V lost 7 bases, J lost 1 base, and 13 bases lay in between. Germline V gene sequence: CDR1 SGHTA, CDR2 FQGTGA. There are 15 residues in the CDR3.

The rearrangement joins TRBV6-2 or TRBV6-3 to TRBJ2-6, with 7 bases identical to TRBD1. V lost 6 bases and J lost 2; bases outside the gene matches: 4. The germline gives CDR1 MNHEY, CDR2 SVGEGT. This CDR3 spans 15 amino acids. CDR3 region: CASRPTGPGANVLTF. In nucleotides, the CDR3 is TGTGCCAGCAGGCCGACAGGGCCTGGGGCCAACGTCCTGACTTTC.

The J gene is TRBJ1-1, the V gene TRBV2; the D gene is possibly TRBD1 (6 bases). The V end lost 7 bases, the J end lost 8 bases, and 14 bases lay between the germline ends. CDR1 is SNHLY and CDR2 is FYNNEI in the germline V gene. This CDR3 spans 12 amino acids. The CDR3: CASTVPGTEAFF. The CDR3 DNA sequence: TGTGCCAGCACAGTCCCCGGGACAGAAGCTTTCTTT.

The chain carries TRBV29-1 and TRBJ2-2; no definite D call. The germline V gene has CDR1 SQVTM and CDR2 ANQGSEA. V was shortened by 4 bases and J by 2 bases, with 8 bases between the two germline ends. CDR3 length: 13 amino acids. The CDR3 sequence: CSVGRENTGELFF. The CDR3 DNA reads TGCAGCGTTGGAAGGGAAAACACCGGGGAGCTGTTTTTT.

The gene calls are TRBV5-1 and TRBJ2-7; 8 bases fit TRBD2. V shed 6 bases and J 2 bases; nucleotides not matched to a gene: 13. Germline values: CDR1 SGHRS, CDR2 YFSETQ. The length of the CDR3 is 16 residues. DNA for the CDR3: TGCGCCAGCAAGGAACGGAGCGGGGGCCTCCCCTACGAGCAGTACTTC. Translating it yields CASKERSGGLPYEQYF.